Below, 24 T cell receptor beta chains from the same sample are listed, as sequenced in a study of T cell responses to AZD1222 COVID-19 vaccine. Measured with immunoSEQ multiplex PCR; TCRdb has only the in-frame clones, and not every one. The top ten hold about 10% of the sample, which has 150,000 to 200,000 clones, about 92% seen once. The source material was peripheral blood, sampled on day 0 of AZD1222 vaccination. The source is an adult in good health.

The V and J genes are TRBV7-9 and TRBJ2-2; 8 nucleotides agree with TRBD1. The CDR3 runs to 17 residues. Germline V gene lookup returns CDR1 SEHNR and CDR2 FQNEAQ (reference sequence). The V gene end was trimmed by 3 bases and the J gene end by 1 base; junction bases not matched to a gene: 7. CDR3 DNA sequence: TGTGCCAGCAGCTTCCCTTTACAGGGGGAGAACACCGGGGAGCTGTTTTTT. Protein: CASSFPLQGENTGELFF. The full variable domain, its missing parts supplied by reference TRBV7-9 and TRBJ2-2, is DTGVSQNPRHKITKRGQNVTFRCDPISEHNRLYWYRQTLGQGPEFLTYFQNEAQLEKSRLLSDRFSAERPKGSFSTLEIQRTEQGDSAMYLCASSFPLQGENTGELFFGEGSRLTVL.

This rearrangement joins TRBV28 to TRBJ1-5; possibly TRBD1 for D (6 bases). The germline V and J ends were trimmed by 1 base and 0 bases, with 10 bases remaining between them. Germline CDR1 MDHEN, CDR2 SYDVKM. CDR3 length: 16 amino acids. The CDR3 sequence: CASSLSRGLSNQPQHF. DNA for the CDR3: TGTGCCAGCAGTTTATCCAGGGGCCTTAGCAATCAGCCCCAGCATTTT. Variable domain in full (rest from reference TRBV28 and TRBJ1-5): DVKVTQSSRYLVKRTGEKVFLECVQDMDHENMFWYRQDPGLGLRLIYFSYDVKMKEKGDIPEGYSVSREKKERFSLILESASTNQTSMYLCASSLSRGLSNQPQHFGDGTRLSIL.

V gene TRBV6-5 combines with J gene TRBJ1-4, with D unresolved. The germline V and J ends were trimmed by 6 bases and 5 bases, with 13 bases remaining between them. CDR1 is MNHEY and CDR2 is SVGAGI in the germline V gene. The CDR3 consists of 14 residues. The CDR3 sequence: CASSPPGRNEKLFF. Written as DNA, the CDR3 is TGTGCCAGCAGCCCCCCCGGACGGAATGAAAAACTGTTTTTT.

The chain employs TRBV14 and TRBJ2-1, with D unresolved. Trimming left V 0 bases short and J 10 bases short, with 13 bases between. CDR1 is SGHDN, CDR2 FVKESK, per germline. This CDR3 has 14 residues. In DNA form, the CDR3 reads TGTGCCAGCAGCCAAGATCCTTCTTCACTAGAGCAGTTCTTC. Translation: CASSQDPSSLEQFF.

This chain joins TRBV5-1 and TRBJ1-2, with TRBD1 identical over 7 bases. V lost 5 bases, J lost 5 bases, and 6 bases stayed unmatched. This CDR3 is 13 amino acids long. CDR1 and CDR2 from the germline V gene are SGHRS and YFSETQ. CDR3 in amino acids: CASSRGGRYGYTF. The DNA for the CDR3 is TGCGCCAGCAGTAGAGGGGGCAGGTATGGCTACACCTTC. Full variable domain (remainder filled in from reference TRBV5-1 and TRBJ1-2): KAGVTQTPRYLIKTRGQQVTLSCSPISGHRSVSWYQQTPGQGLQFLFEYFSETQRNKGNFPGRFSGRQFSNSRSEMNVSTLELGDSALYLCASSRGGRYGYTFGSGTRLTVV.

The chain has TRBV27 and TRBJ1-2, with 11 bases aligning to TRBD1. V lost 4 bases, J lost 3 bases, and 1 base stayed unmatched. The CDR3 covers 14 residues. Germline V gene data show CDR1 as MNHEY and CDR2 as SMNVEV (reference sequence). For the CDR3, the DNA is TGTGCCAGCAGTTGGACAGGGGGCGACTATGGCTACACCTTC. Protein sequence: CASSWTGGDYGYTF.

The rearrangement links TRBV19 to TRBJ1-6; D perhaps matches TRBD1 (5 bases). Germline-derived CDR1 and CDR2 are LNHDA and SQIVND (reference sequence). CDR3 length equals 14 residues. Trimming removed 5 bases at V and 5 bases at J, with 10 bases between. The CDR3 reads CASSAGRNNSPLHF. For the CDR3, the DNA is TGTGCCAGTAGTGCGGGACGGAATAATTCACCCCTCCACTTT.

The chain uses TRBV7-9 and TRBJ2-7, with D uncertain. Germline-derived CDR1 and CDR2 are SEHNR and FQNEAQ (reference sequence). V dropped 0 bases and J dropped 4 bases, with 7 bases sitting between them. The CDR3 runs to 13 residues. The CDR3 coding sequence is TGTGCCAGCAGCTTAGCGCAGCAGTACGAGCAGTACGTC. Residues: CASSLAQQYEQYV.

As for this clone: A junction end diverges from the germline sequence, so it may reflect a read error. The genes are TRBV18 and TRBJ1-1; D remains ambiguous. Germline V CDR1 and CDR2: KGHSH, LQKENI. The CDR3 has 9 amino acids. The CDR3 loop reads CVLNTEAFF. The CDR3 DNA follows: TGCGTGCTGAACACTGAAGCTTTCTTT.

This chain uses TRBV27 with TRBJ1-2, with D possibly matching TRBD1 (5 bases). Germline CDR1 is MNHEY and CDR2 is SMNVEV (reference sequence). The CDR3 runs to 15 residues. The V and J ends lost 0 bases and 2 bases respectively, with 10 bases between them. The CDR3: CASSLSVGANYGYTF. CDR3 nucleotide sequence: TGTGCCAGCAGTTTATCGGTCGGGGCCAACTATGGCTACACCTTC.

The genes are TRBV5-4 and TRBJ1-2; D is undetermined. Trimming stripped 4 bases from V and 0 bases from J, with 4 bases between. Germline V gene sequence: CDR1 SGHNT, CDR2 YYREEE (reference sequence). The CDR3 loop spans 12 amino acids. The CDR3 spells CASSVANYGYTF. In DNA form, the CDR3 reads TGTGCCAGCAGCGTCGCTAACTATGGCTACACCTTC.

A few counts support this clone. The chain combines TRBV27 with TRBJ2-7; D is uncertain. Trimming took off 6 bases at V and 0 bases at J, with 15 bases between the two ends. Germline-derived CDR1 and CDR2 are MNHEY and SMNVEV (reference sequence). This CDR3 is 15 amino acids long. Here the CDR3 DNA reads TGTGCCAGCAGAACCTGGTCGGACGGCTCCTACGAGCAGTACTTC. Translating it yields CASRTWSDGSYEQYF.

CDR3 in amino acids: CASSQARTSGQETQYF. CDR3 sequence (DNA): TGCGCCAGCAGCCAAGCAAGGACTAGCGGGCAAGAGACCCAGTACTTC. The J gene is TRBJ2-5, the V gene TRBV4-1; 11 nucleotides match TRBD2. This CDR3 comprises 16 residues. V lost 1 base, J lost 2 bases, and 3 bases stayed unmatched. From germline, CDR1 is MGHRA and CDR2 YSYEKL.

This chain's CDR3 is CASSPMGGLMNTEAFF. CDR3 DNA sequence: TGTGCCAGCTCACCGATGGGAGGTCTAATGAACACTGAAGCTTTCTTT. This sequence joins TRBV18 and TRBJ1-1; D not resolved. Per the germline V gene, CDR1 is KGHSH and CDR2 is LQKENI. CDR3 length equals 16 residues. Trimming left V 3 bases short and J 0 bases short, with 14 bases between.

This clone was counted a single time. The chain couples TRBV6-5 to TRBJ1-2, with TRBD1 matching over 8 bases. Germline V lookup: CDR1 MNHEY, CDR2 SVGAGI. The CDR3 runs to 14 residues. V lost 6 bases, J lost 5 bases, and 8 bases stayed unmatched. The CDR3 nucleotides are TGTGCCAGCAGCCCGGACAGGGTCCGATATGGCTACACCTTC. This gives the protein CASSPDRVRYGYTF.

The J gene is TRBJ2-1, the V gene TRBV15; perhaps D is TRBD1 or TRBD2 (5 bases each). CDR3 length: 14 residues. V was cut by 2 bases and J by 8 bases, with 13 bases left in between. Looked up from germline, CDR1 is LNHNV and CDR2 is YYDKDF (reference sequence). The CDR3 nucleotides read TGTGCCACCAGCAGACTCTCTGGGGGAGATGAGCAGTTCTTC. As protein: CATSRLSGGDEQFF.

The chain carries TRBV10-1 and TRBJ2-1; no reliable D call. CDR3 length equals 13 residues. The ends were cut back, 3 bases at V and 5 bases at J, with 8 bases in the middle. CDR1 is WNHNN, CDR2 SYGVQD, per germline (reference sequence). CDR3 protein: CASSDGGDNEQFF. In DNA form, the CDR3 reads TGCGCCAGCAGTGATGGCGGCGACAATGAGCAGTTCTTC.

CDR3 loop: CASSLWGRGTEAFF. The DNA for the CDR3 is TGTGCCAGCAGCTTGTGGGGCCGCGGAACTGAAGCTTTCTTT. The chain is built from TRBV5-5 and TRBJ1-1; weak D call: TRBD1 (5 bases). CDR3 length equals 14 residues. V was cut by 1 base and J by 5 bases, with 12 bases left in between. From germline, CDR1 is SGHKS and CDR2 YYEKEE (reference sequence).

The chain is built from TRBV7-9 and TRBJ2-7; no clear D. Germline V gene sequence: CDR1 SEHNR, CDR2 FQNEAQ (reference sequence). Trimming left V 2 bases short and J 4 bases short, with 6 bases between. The CDR3 runs to 12 residues. The CDR3 loop reads CASSLTGYEQYV. The CDR3 region has the DNA TGTGCCAGCAGCTTAACTGGGTACGAGCAGTACGTC.

The rearrangement joins TRBV6-5 to TRBJ2-3, with 9 bases identical to TRBD1. The junction had 4 bases not matched to a gene; V was cut back by 7 bases and J by 8 bases. Per germline, CDR1 MNHEY and CDR2 SVGAGI. This CDR3 spans 12 amino acids. The CDR3 loop reads CASTTGQGTQYF. CDR3 nucleotide sequence: TGTGCCAGCACAACGGGACAGGGTACGCAGTATTTT.

The J gene is TRBJ2-1, the V gene TRBV27; 9 bases agree with TRBD1. The CDR3 extends over 17 amino acids. The V segment lost 5 bases and the J segment 9 bases; nucleotides outside the gene matches: 17. Looked up from germline, CDR1 is MNHEY and CDR2 is SMNVEV (reference sequence). The CDR3 sequence: CASSERPQGALSPEQFF. As DNA, the CDR3 is TGTGCCAGCAGTGAGCGCCCACAGGGGGCGCTTTCCCCTGAGCAGTTCTTC.

This rearrangement joins TRBV6-5 to TRBJ1-2; D gene unclear. The CDR3 runs to 15 residues. Germline V CDR1 and CDR2: MNHEY, SVGAGI. V dropped 3 bases and J dropped 4 bases, with 15 bases sitting between them. The CDR3 DNA follows: TGTGCCAGCAGTTATACCGCGGACGCCCTCTATGGCTACACCTTC. Its protein is CASSYTADALYGYTF.

The chain couples TRBV18 to TRBJ2-1; maybe TRBD1 (6 bases). The CDR3 covers 14 residues. V lost 6 bases and J lost 15, with 24 bases in between. CDR1 and CDR2 from the germline V gene are KGHSH and LQKENI. CDR3 DNA sequence: TGTGCCAGCTCCCCGACGGAAACAGGGACCGGCTCGTTCTTC. Encoded protein: CASSPTETGTGSFF.

The rearrangement uses TRBV10-1 and TRBJ1-2, with 7 positions matching TRBD1. Germline loops: CDR1 WNHNN, CDR2 SYGVQD (reference sequence). The V and J ends lost 3 bases and 8 bases, in that order; junction bases with no gene match: 15. The CDR3 contains 16 residues. CDR3: CASSDSPGQSPKGYTF. CDR3 nucleotides: TGCGCCAGCAGTGATTCCCCGGGACAGAGTCCTAAGGGCTACACCTTC.